The present TCR beta chain was sequenced within a study of T cell responses to AZD1222 COVID-19 vaccine. Overall study: Second doses that came at about 4 or about 12 weeks were put together. Findings and limits, study-wide: Nearly half of spike-specific TCRs reportedly go after variant regions that carry no mutations. The sample set comprised mostly white British donors with more females, and clonal diversity was possibly underestimated. Increased Spike-specific TCR breadth and depth were observed after two AZD1222 doses.

As concerns this clone: Its specificity is unknown.

Using immunoSEQ multiplex PCR, the repertoire was profiled, and TCRdb retains in-frame clones only, with some absent. The sample lists roughly 140,000 clones, 90% seen once, with 1.5% to 2% in the top ten. V dropped 5 bases and J dropped 2 bases, with 6 bases sitting between them. The germline V gene encodes CDR1 SGHDN and CDR2 FVKESK. This CDR3 comprises 13 residues. The TCR comes from an adult in good health. This rearrangement joins TRBV14 to TRBJ2-2; D not resolved. The input for sequencing was peripheral blood, taken on day 0 of AZD1222 vaccination. The DNA for the CDR3 is TGTGCCAGCAGCAATCTTAACACCGGGGAGCTGTTTTTT. Translation gives CASSNLNTGELFF. Variable domain in full (rest from reference TRBV14 and TRBJ2-2): EAGVTQFPSHSVIEKGQTVTLRCDPISGHDNLYWYRRVMGKEIKFLLHFVKESKQDESGMPNNRFLAERTGGTYSTLKVQPAELEDSGVYFCASSNLNTGELFFGEGSRLTVL.